The 2 T cell receptor beta chains listed next were all sequenced from one sample in a study of radiotherapy plus CTLA-4 blockade in lung cancer (dated by TCRdb to the late 2010s). Library method: the immunoSEQ multiplex PCR assay. Drawn from immuneACCESS, this table holds only the in-frame rearrangements with V and J called that TCRdb kept. Clones are partly lost; checked studies trace under half to an unresolved V gene and leave the rest unexplained. The sample table contains roughly 71,000 clones; only one count was recorded for around four fifths of them. The ten biggest clones cover about 6.7% of the sample. Source: peripheral blood, taken from a patient treated with radiotherapy plus ipilimumab. Receptors originate from a human donor with non-small cell lung cancer who had a complete response to radiotherapy plus ipilimumab.

The gene calls are TRBV10-3 and TRBJ1-1; 7 nucleotides line up with TRBD1. This CDR3 has 15 amino acids. Per germline, CDR1 ENHRY and CDR2 SYGVKD. Trimming removed 0 bases from V and 3 bases from J; junction bases left unmatched: 4. The CDR3 DNA is TGTGCCATCAGTGAGTCTCGACAGGGCGACACTGAAGCTTTCTTT. Amino acid sequence: CAISESRQGDTEAFF.

The chain is built from TRBV12-5 and TRBJ2-3, with TRBD1 as a possible D gene (6 bases). Germline CDR1 and CDR2: LGHNT and FRNRAP. CDR3 length: 20 amino acids. V was trimmed by 0 bases and J by 6 bases, leaving 28 bases between them. CDR3 nucleotide sequence: TGTGCTAGTGGTTTGGTCCAAACCCAATACTACAGCCCCCAGGGGGATACGCAGTATTTT. Translated, it gives CASGLVQTQYYSPQGDTQYF.